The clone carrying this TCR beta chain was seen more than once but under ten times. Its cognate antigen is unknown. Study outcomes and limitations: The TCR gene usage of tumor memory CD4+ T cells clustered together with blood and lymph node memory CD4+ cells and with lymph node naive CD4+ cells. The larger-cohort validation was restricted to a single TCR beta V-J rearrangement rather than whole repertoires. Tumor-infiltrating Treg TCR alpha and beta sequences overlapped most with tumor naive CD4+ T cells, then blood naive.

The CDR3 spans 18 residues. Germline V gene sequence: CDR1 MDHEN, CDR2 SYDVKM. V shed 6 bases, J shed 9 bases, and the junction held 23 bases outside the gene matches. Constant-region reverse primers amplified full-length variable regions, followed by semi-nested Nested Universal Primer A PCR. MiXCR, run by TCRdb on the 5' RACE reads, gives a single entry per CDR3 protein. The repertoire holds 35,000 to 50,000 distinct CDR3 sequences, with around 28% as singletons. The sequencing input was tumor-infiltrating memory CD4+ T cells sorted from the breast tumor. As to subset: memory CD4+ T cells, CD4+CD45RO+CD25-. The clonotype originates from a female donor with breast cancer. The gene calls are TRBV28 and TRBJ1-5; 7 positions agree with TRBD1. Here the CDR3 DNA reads TGTGCCAGCAGATCGTTACCGACGACAGGGCCTAAGAGGATGCCCCAGCATTTT. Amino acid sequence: CASRSLPTTGPKRMPQHF.